What follows are 23 T cell receptor beta chains derived from one specimen sequenced in a study of blood T cell repertoires in COVID-19. The method was immunoSEQ multiplex PCR; TCRdb's version includes in-frame clones alone and lacks a portion of them. The sample includes around 390,000 clones, around nine tenths of them seen just once. The sample comprised PBMCs or T cells enriched from blood (not recorded which). The receptors come from a woman aged 50 to 65 who had recovered from COVID-19.

The chain has TRBV29-1 and TRBJ1-1, with 9 bases aligning to TRBD1. Trimming took 6 bases from V and 6 from J; bases not matched to a gene: 2. The CDR3 runs to 11 residues. Germline CDR1 and CDR2: SQVTM and ANQGSEA. CDR3 coding DNA: TGCAGCGTCGGGGACAGGGCTGAAGCTTTCTTT. Protein product: CSVGDRAEAFF.

This chain uses TRBV10-2 with TRBJ1-6; the match to TRBD1 covers 8 bases. Germline values: CDR1 WSHSY, CDR2 SAAADI. The CDR3 extends over 14 amino acids. Losses at the gene ends were 11 bases for V and 5 bases for J; bases not matched to a gene: 8. CDR3 protein: CAGAKDRDNSPLHF. Here the CDR3 DNA reads TGCGCCGGGGCGAAGGACAGGGATAATTCACCCCTCCACTTT.

The chain employs TRBV18 and TRBJ1-1; no reliable D call. Germline V gene lookup returns CDR1 KGHSH and CDR2 LQKENI. Deletions cut 0 bases from V and 1 base from J, with 12 bases between. CDR3 size: 16 residues. The CDR3 region has the DNA TGTGCCAGCTCACCACCAGTGAGATCACCGAACACTGAAGCTTTCTTT. Protein: CASSPPVRSPNTEAFF.

The genes are TRBV15 and TRBJ2-1; D may be TRBD1 (5 bases). CDR3 length: 13 residues. Per germline, CDR1 LNHNV and CDR2 YYDKDF (reference sequence). V lost 0 bases, J lost 13 bases, and 13 bases lay in between. The CDR3 bases are TGTGCCACCAGCAGAGATTCCCCAGGGCGACAGTTCTTC. It encodes CATSRDSPGRQFF.

The V and J genes are TRBV5-1 and TRBJ2-3; a weak D match, TRBD2 (6 bases). CDR1 and CDR2 from the germline V gene are SGHRS and YFSETQ. There are 15 residues in the CDR3. Deletions cut 0 bases from V and 6 bases from J, with 14 bases between. The chain's CDR3 is CASSLGLARGDTQYF. Written as DNA, the CDR3 is TGCGCCAGCAGCTTGGGCCTAGCGAGAGGGGATACGCAGTATTTT.

The chain links TRBV2 to TRBJ2-1; D is undetermined. Looked up from germline, CDR1 is SNHLY and CDR2 is FYNNEI. CDR3 length: 13 amino acids. V shed 3 bases and J shed 0 bases, with 3 bases lying between them. CDR3 residues: CASSESSYNEQFF. CDR3 coding DNA: TGTGCCAGCAGTGAGAGCTCCTACAATGAGCAGTTCTTC. Together with reference TRBV2 and TRBJ2-1, the CDR3 gives the full variable domain: EPEVTQTPSHQVTQMGQEVILRCVPISNHLYFYWYRQILGQKVEFLVSFYNNEISEKSEIFDDQFSVERPDGSNFTLKIRSTKLEDSAMYFCASSESSYNEQFFGPGTRLTVL.

The V call is TRBV4-2, the J call TRBJ2-3; no reliable D call. The V gene lost 0 bases and the J gene lost 3 bases, with 16 bases spanning the gap. Germline V CDR1 and CDR2: LGHNA, YNFKEQ. The CDR3 is 17 amino acids. For the CDR3, the DNA is TGTGCCAGCAGCCAAGATAGTAGCTTCCGTTCAACAGATACGCAGTATTTT. Amino acid sequence: CASSQDSSFRSTDTQYF.

V and J are TRBV4-3 and TRBJ1-6; D unclear. The V end lost 0 bases, the J end lost 10 bases, and 16 bases lay between the germline ends. Germline V gene lookup returns CDR1 LGHNA and CDR2 YSLEER. This CDR3 is built from 16 residues. CDR3 sequence reads: CASSQELSGVGSPLHF. DNA of the CDR3: TGCGCCAGCAGCCAAGAATTGTCCGGGGTTGGATCACCCCTCCACTTT.

The V call is TRBV6-5, the J call TRBJ1-2, with a tentative D call TRBD1 (6 bases). The CDR3 runs to 14 residues. Germline lookup yields CDR1 MNHEY and CDR2 SVGAGI. V was shortened by 7 bases and J by 4 bases, with 16 bases between the two germline ends. CDR3 nucleotides: TGTGCCAGCACCTCTGGACAGACACTCTATGGCTACACCTTC. This translates into CASTSGQTLYGYTF.

The rearrangement joins TRBV6-1 to TRBJ1-6, with a possible D match to TRBD1 (6 bases). Looked up from germline, CDR1 is MNHNS and CDR2 is SASEGT. The V end was cut by 2 bases, the J end by 8 bases, with 10 bases between. CDR3 length: 14 amino acids. DNA of the CDR3: TGTGCCAGCAGTGAAACAGGGCGGTATTCACCCCTCCACTTT. It specifies CASSETGRYSPLHF.

The chain employs TRBV28 and TRBJ1-5, with 8 bases matching TRBD1. V shed 6 bases, J shed 6 bases, and the junction held 7 bases outside the gene matches. The germline V gene has CDR1 MDHEN and CDR2 SYDVKM. The CDR3 has 14 amino acids. The CDR3 region is CASRAGTGGQPQHF. As DNA, the CDR3 is TGTGCCAGCAGGGCCGGGACAGGAGGTCAGCCCCAGCATTTT.

This chain joins TRBV28 and TRBJ1-3, with 7 bases fitting TRBD1. Germline V gives CDR1 MDHEN, CDR2 SYDVKM. The CDR3 is made up of 15 amino acids. The trim removed 6 bases at V and 0 bases at J, leaving 5 bases unmatched. The CDR3 region has the DNA TGTGCCAGCAGACAGGGACAGCACTCTGGAAACACCATATATTTT. This translates into CASRQGQHSGNTIYF.

The CDR3 nucleotides read TGTGCCAGCAGCCAAGAGACGTGGCGGAGCTCCTACGAGCAGTACTTC. It encodes CASSQETWRSSYEQYF. V and J are TRBV4-2 and TRBJ2-7; D is unclear. The CDR3 has 16 amino acids. Germline CDR1 reads LGHNA; CDR2 reads YNFKEQ. The ends were cut back, 0 bases at V and 0 bases at J, with 12 bases in the middle.

The V gene is TRBV20-1, the J gene TRBJ1-1; weak D call: TRBD1 (6 bases). CDR1 and CDR2 from the germline V gene are DFQATT and SNEGSKA (reference sequence). V lost 3 bases to trimming and J lost 4 bases, with 18 bases between them. The CDR3 length is 15 residues. CDR3 DNA: TGCAGTGCTAGTTCTCCAGGGGCCCGGCCCACTGAAGCTTTCTTT. It is translated as CSASSPGARPTEAFF.

The rearrangement uses TRBV10-3 and TRBJ2-7; possible D gene TRBD1, 5 bases. V shed 4 bases and J shed 2 bases, with 18 bases lying between them. The CDR3 is made up of 16 amino acids. Looked up from germline, CDR1 is ENHRY and CDR2 is SYGVKD. The CDR3 DNA reads as TGTGCCATCAGTGGGGCCCTGCCTCTGGACACCTACGAGCAGTACTTC. This translates into CAISGALPLDTYEQYF.

This chain links TRBV24-1 with TRBJ1-4, with 7 bases that match TRBD1. Germline CDR1 is KGHDR and CDR2 is SFDVKD. With V trimmed by 9 bases and J by 6 bases, 12 bases remained unmatched. The CDR3 sequence is 15 residues long. CDR3 sequence reads: CATHGPGTAHEKLFF. The DNA for the CDR3 is TGTGCCACCCACGGTCCGGGGACAGCCCATGAAAAACTGTTTTTT.

V gene TRBV19 combines with J gene TRBJ2-5; the D gene is possibly TRBD2 (6 bases). V was cut by 5 bases and J by 5 bases, with 15 bases left in between. Germline V gene sequence: CDR1 LNHDA, CDR2 SQIVND (reference sequence). The CDR3 spans 14 residues. CDR3 residues: CASSPGVMMETQYF. Written as DNA, the CDR3 is TGTGCCAGTAGTCCGGGGGTGATGATGGAGACCCAGTACTTC. The full variable domain, rest sourced from reference TRBV19 and TRBJ2-5, is DGGITQSPKYLFRKEGQNVTLSCEQNLNHDAMYWYRQDPGQGLRLIYYSQIVNDFQKGDIAEGYSVSREKKESFPLTVTSAQKNPTAFYLCASSPGVMMETQYFGPGTRLLVL.

The rearrangement links TRBV9 to TRBJ1-6, with 10 bases that match TRBD1. CDR1 SGDLS and CDR2 YYNGEE come from the germline V gene. The junction had 7 bases not matched to a gene; V was cut back by 4 bases and J by 6 bases. The CDR3 runs to 16 residues. For the CDR3, the DNA is TGTGCCAGCAGCTCCGGACAGGGGGGTTTTAATTCACCCCTCCACTTT. This gives the protein CASSSGQGGFNSPLHF.

V and J are TRBV2 and TRBJ1-4, with a tentative D call TRBD1 (6 bases). Trimming left V 6 bases short and J 0 bases short, with 14 bases between. Germline V gene sequence: CDR1 SNHLY, CDR2 FYNNEI. CDR3 size: 16 residues. The CDR3 coding sequence is TGTGCCAGCAGACCAACAGGGTTGACAACTAATGAAAAACTGTTTTTT. Translated, it gives CASRPTGLTTNEKLFF.

V usage is TRBV7-2 and J usage is TRBJ2-3, with D tentatively TRBD1 (6 bases). The V end was cut by 5 bases, the J end by 0 bases, with 9 bases between. The CDR3 extends over 14 amino acids. Germline CDR1 and CDR2: SGHTA and FQGNSA. Here the CDR3 reads CASSLDRSTDTQYF. The CDR3 nucleotides are TGTGCCAGCAGCCTCGACAGGAGCACAGATACGCAGTATTTT. Full variable domain (outside the CDR3, taken from reference TRBV7-2 and TRBJ2-3): GAGVSQSPSNKVTEKGKDVELRCDPISGHTALYWYRQSLGQGLEFLIYFQGNSAPDKSGLPSDRFSAERTGGSVSTLTIQRTQQEDSAVYLCASSLDRSTDTQYFGPGTRLTVL.

The V call is TRBV11-3, the J call TRBJ2-2; D might be TRBD2 (5 bases). Trimming pared 5 bases from V and 0 bases from J, leaving 19 bases between. Germline values: CDR1 SGHNT, CDR2 YENEEA. The CDR3 extends over 18 amino acids. The CDR3 loop is CASSRRFVGEANTGELFF. The CDR3 DNA reads TGTGCCAGCAGCAGGAGGTTTGTCGGGGAAGCGAACACCGGGGAGCTGTTTTTT.

The V call is TRBV5-1, the J call TRBJ2-7; D is undetermined. V was shortened by 4 bases and J by 7 bases, with 9 bases between the two germline ends. Germline V gives CDR1 SGHRS, CDR2 YFSETQ. This CDR3 has 11 amino acids. CDR3 in DNA: TGCGCCAGCAGCCCAGGTATAGAGCAGTACTTC. It specifies CASSPGIEQYF.

This chain links TRBV28 with TRBJ1-2; D possibly corresponds to TRBD1 (5 bases). Germline V gives CDR1 MDHEN, CDR2 SYDVKM. This CDR3 region has 11 residues. V was clipped by 2 bases and J by 12 bases, with 10 bases between them. The CDR3 DNA follows: TGTGCCAGCAGTTTACAGGGACTACACACCTTC. This sequence encodes CASSLQGLHTF.